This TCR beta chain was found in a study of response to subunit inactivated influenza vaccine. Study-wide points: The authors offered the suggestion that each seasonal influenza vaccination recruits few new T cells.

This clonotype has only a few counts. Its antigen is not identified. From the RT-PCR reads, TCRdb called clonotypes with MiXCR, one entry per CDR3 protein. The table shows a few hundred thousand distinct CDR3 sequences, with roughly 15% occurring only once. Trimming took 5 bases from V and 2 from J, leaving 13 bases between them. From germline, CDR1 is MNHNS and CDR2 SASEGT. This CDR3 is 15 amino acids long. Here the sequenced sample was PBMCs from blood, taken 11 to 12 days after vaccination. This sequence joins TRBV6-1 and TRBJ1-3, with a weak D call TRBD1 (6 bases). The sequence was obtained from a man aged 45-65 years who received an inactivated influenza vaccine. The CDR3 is CASSRDTDPGNTIYF. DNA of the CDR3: TGTGCCAGCAGTCGGGACACCGACCCTGGAAACACCATATATTTT.